A single sample gave rise to the 31 T cell receptor beta chains below, sequenced in a study of CD8+CD57+ T cells in acquired aplastic anemia. TCR beta VDJ and CDR3 profiles were obtained from a genomic DNA template. Each CDR3 protein is one row after TCRdb ran MiXCR on the reads. The repertoire holds 40,000 or so distinct CDR3 sequences, around three quarters seen once, with 22% in the top ten. Specimen: sorted CD4+, CD8+, or CD8+CD57+ T cells (not recorded which) from PBMCs. The source is a human donor in good health, serving as a control.

The genes are TRBV27 and TRBJ2-7, with TRBD1 identical over 8 bases. Unmatched junction bases numbered 5, after V lost 4 bases and J lost 0 bases. This CDR3 region has 15 residues. Germline V gene lookup returns CDR1 MNHEY and CDR2 SMNVEV (reference sequence). The CDR3 bases are TGTGCCAGCAGTTGGGGACAGGTGAGCTCCTACGAGCAGTACTTC. This encodes CASSWGQVSSYEQYF.

The chain recombines TRBV2 with TRBJ2-1; D is perhaps TRBD2 (6 bases). Between the trimmed V and J ends, which lost 6 bases and 9 bases, there was a span of 24 bases. This CDR3 is 16 amino acids long. In germline, CDR1 is SNHLY, CDR2 FYNNEI. The CDR3 DNA sequence: TGTGCCAGCAGCCCTCCGGGTGGCGGGGAGAGTAGTGAGCAGTTCTTC. Translation gives CASSPPGGGESSEQFF.

The rearrangement links TRBV11-2 to TRBJ2-3; D is ambiguous. V was cut by 1 base and J by 2 bases, with 10 bases left in between. Germline V CDR1 and CDR2: SGHAT, FQNNGV. The length of the CDR3 is 15 residues. CDR3 in amino acids: CASSLVAKNTDTQYF. The CDR3 coding sequence is TGTGCCAGCAGCTTAGTTGCCAAGAACACAGATACGCAGTATTTT.

The genes are TRBV25-1 and TRBJ2-7; D is possibly TRBD1 or TRBD2 (5 bases each). V was pared by 5 bases and J by 1 base, with 18 bases between. From germline, CDR1 is MGHDK and CDR2 SYGVNS. The CDR3 consists of 16 residues. Here the CDR3 reads CASSFVGDVGSYEQYF. In DNA form, the CDR3 reads TGTGCCAGCAGTTTTGTGGGGGACGTGGGGTCCTACGAGCAGTACTTC.

This rearrangement joins TRBV6-4 to TRBJ2-3, with D possibly TRBD1 on 5 matching bases. Germline V gene lookup returns CDR1 MRHNA and CDR2 SNTAGT. The CDR3 contains 15 residues. With 8 bases removed from V and 3 bases from J, the gap between germline ends came to 18 bases. CDR3 residues: CASEGPADSTDTQYF. CDR3 sequence (DNA): TGTGCCAGCGAAGGGCCGGCCGACAGTACAGATACGCAGTATTTT.

This clonotype was counted once. The V gene is TRBV20-1, the J gene TRBJ2-7; 12 bases are shared with TRBD2. Trimming cost V 6 bases and J 4 bases; bases outside gene matches: 7. Germline CDR1 reads DFQATT; CDR2 reads SNEGSKA (reference sequence). This CDR3 comprises 14 residues. The CDR3 DNA sequence: TGCAGTGCGAGCCGGACTAGCGGGGCGTACGAGCAGTACTTC. Its translation is CSASRTSGAYEQYF.

The chain combines TRBV12-3 or TRBV12-4 with TRBJ1-2; TRBD1 might be the D (6 bases). Deletions cut 3 bases from V and 7 bases from J, with 18 bases between. This CDR3 spans 15 amino acids. The DNA of the CDR3 is TGTGCCAGCAGTTTCGGCGTCAGGGGAAGGGCTGGCTACACCTTC. This sequence encodes CASSFGVRGRAGYTF.

V is TRBV20-1 and J is TRBJ2-7; 9 bases agree with TRBD1. CDR3 length equals 14 residues. Germline V gene sequence: CDR1 DFQATT, CDR2 SNEGSKA (reference sequence). V lost 6 bases and J lost 7; bases outside the gene matches: 13. CDR3 sequence: CSAPPGTGHYEQYF. CDR3 DNA: TGCAGTGCACCTCCCGGGACAGGGCACTATGAGCAGTACTTC.

This sequence joins TRBV29-1 and TRBJ2-7, with TRBD1 identical over 7 bases. The V segment lost 6 bases and the J segment 7 bases; nucleotides outside the gene matches: 12. Germline lookup yields CDR1 SQVTM and CDR2 ANQGSEA. The length of the CDR3 is 13 residues. CDR3 in DNA: TGCAGCGTCCGGGGACAGCCCCCATGGGAGCAGTACTTC. It yields the protein CSVRGQPPWEQYF.

The rearrangement uses TRBV10-3 and TRBJ1-1; D possibly corresponds to TRBD1 (6 bases). V gave up 7 bases and J gave up 1 base, with 10 bases separating them. Looked up from germline, CDR1 is ENHRY and CDR2 is SYGVKD. The CDR3 spans 13 residues. CDR3 amino acids: CAIKGQPNTEAFF. For the CDR3, the DNA is TGTGCCATCAAAGGACAGCCGAACACTGAAGCTTTCTTT.

J is TRBJ2-3 and V is TRBV29-1; no clear D. V was pared by 3 bases and J by 0 bases, with 13 bases between. Germline V lookup: CDR1 SQVTM, CDR2 ANQGSEA. The CDR3 sequence is 15 residues long. CDR3 amino acids: CSVEYLGQSTDTQYF. Here the CDR3 DNA reads TGCAGCGTTGAGTACCTGGGTCAGAGCACAGATACGCAGTATTTT.

The CDR3 DNA reads as TGTGCCAGCAGCTTAGTTGAATCGGGCCACAATGAGCAGTTCTTC. Its protein product is CASSLVESGHNEQFF. The rearrangement links TRBV11-2 to TRBJ2-1; no reliable D call. Trimming removed 1 base from V and 5 bases from J, with 12 bases in between. CDR1 and CDR2 (germline): SGHAT, FQNNGV. The CDR3 has 15 amino acids.

The chain couples TRBV2 to TRBJ2-1; the D call may be TRBD1 or TRBD2 (5 bases each). Deletions cut 7 bases from V and 8 bases from J, with 15 bases between. Germline V lookup: CDR1 SNHLY, CDR2 FYNNEI. The CDR3 loop spans 13 amino acids. CDR3 sequence: CASNFQGSDEQFF. Written as DNA, the CDR3 is TGTGCCAGCAATTTCCAGGGTAGCGATGAGCAGTTCTTC.

The gene calls are TRBV19 and TRBJ1-2; no reliable D call. The V end lost 6 bases, the J end lost 4 bases, and 9 bases lay between the germline ends. This CDR3 spans 12 amino acids. Germline V gene sequence: CDR1 LNHDA, CDR2 SQIVND (reference sequence). CDR3: CASSRAGYGYTF. The CDR3 nucleotides are TGTGCCAGTAGCCGGGCTGGCTATGGCTACACCTTC.

Points on this clonotype: The junction departs from the called germline gene at one end, perhaps through a read error. CDR3 amino acids: CAMPVLGKHPSRGF. The CDR3 nucleotides read TGTGCCATGCCAGTCCTAGGAAAGCACCCGAGCAGGGGCTTC. V and J are TRBV7-9 and TRBJ2-7; TRBD1 might be the D (6 bases). The V gene's germline CDR1 is SEHNR and CDR2 FQNEAQ (reference sequence). The CDR3 consists of 14 residues.

V and J are TRBV5-1 and TRBJ1-1; tentative D call: TRBD1 (5 bases). Germline V lookup: CDR1 SGHRS, CDR2 YFSETQ. Trimming took off 4 bases at V and 1 base at J, with 14 bases between the two ends. This CDR3 region has 15 residues. The CDR3 loop reads CASSLGNGANTEAFF. The CDR3 coding sequence is TGCGCCAGCAGCCTCGGGAATGGGGCGAACACTGAAGCTTTCTTT.

V is TRBV2 and J is TRBJ2-1, with 12 bases aligning to TRBD2. From germline, CDR1 is SNHLY and CDR2 FYNNEI. V lost 3 bases and J lost 6; bases outside the gene matches: 3. CDR3 length equals 15 residues. The CDR3 loop reads CASSDETSGGNEQFF. CDR3 DNA sequence: TGTGCCAGCAGTGATGAGACTAGCGGGGGCAATGAGCAGTTCTTC.

The chain is built from TRBV24-1 and TRBJ2-3, with a possible D match to TRBD1 (5 bases). Germline V gives CDR1 KGHDR, CDR2 SFDVKD. This CDR3 is 13 amino acids long. V was trimmed by 6 bases and J by 1 base, leaving 7 bases between them. The CDR3 protein is CATSLRGTDTQYF. The CDR3, as DNA: TGTGCCACCAGTCTCAGGGGCACAGATACGCAGTATTTT.

J is TRBJ2-1 and V is TRBV20-1, with TRBD1 matching over 8 bases. CDR3 length: 13 amino acids. CDR1 is DFQATT, CDR2 SNEGSKA, per germline (reference sequence). Trimming took 5 bases from V and 7 from J; bases not matched to a gene: 7. CDR3 sequence reads: CSAPRTGRNEQFF. For the CDR3, the DNA is TGCAGTGCTCCAAGGACAGGGCGAAATGAGCAGTTCTTC.

Only one count was recorded for this clonotype. The rearrangement uses TRBV15 and TRBJ1-3, with 8 positions matching TRBD1. Germline V gene lookup returns CDR1 LNHNV and CDR2 YYDKDF (reference sequence). Unmatched junction bases numbered 6, after V lost 0 bases and J lost 8 bases. This CDR3 spans 15 amino acids. DNA of the CDR3: TGTGCCACCAGCAGAGACCCCAGGGGGCAGGACACCATATATTTT. Translating it yields CATSRDPRGQDTIYF.

A single count supports this clonotype. The chain has TRBV29-1 and TRBJ1-1, with TRBD1 matching 7 bases. The CDR3 contains 14 residues. V shed 8 bases, J shed 7 bases, and the junction held 16 bases outside the gene matches. In germline, CDR1 is SQVTM, CDR2 ANQGSEA. The DNA for the CDR3 is TGCAGCATAGCTTGGGGAGGGGGCAAGGGTGAAGCTTTCTTT. This encodes CSIAWGGGKGEAFF.

CDR3 coding DNA: TGCGCCAGCAGCCGGACAGGGGACGAGCAGTACTTC. Amino acid sequence: CASSRTGDEQYF. The chain carries TRBV4-3 and TRBJ2-7, with TRBD1 matching 9 bases. Germline trimming cut 4 bases from V and 5 bases from J; bases unmatched to any gene: 0. Germline V CDR1 and CDR2: LGHNA, YSLEER. This CDR3 is 12 amino acids long.

V usage is TRBV7-9 and J usage is TRBJ1-1, with D possibly being TRBD1 (6 bases). Germline-derived CDR1 and CDR2 are SEHNR and FQNEAQ (reference sequence). The CDR3 contains 14 residues. V lost 5 bases, J lost 4 bases, and 14 bases lay in between. CDR3 in amino acids: CASSRGQRSTEAFF. CDR3 coding DNA: TGTGCCAGCAGCAGAGGACAGCGCAGCACTGAAGCTTTCTTT.

For this clonotype: Compared with germline, one end of the junction differs, possibly owing to a read error. This chain connects TRBV6-5 to TRBJ1-1; no clear D gene. Germline assignment: CDR1 MNHEY and CDR2 SVGAGI. This CDR3 has 14 amino acids. DNA of the CDR3: TGTGTCAGCAGTTACTCTGGGAGCGACACTGAAGCTTTCTTT. Translating it yields CVSSYSGSDTEAFF.

This clonotype was counted a few times. The V call is TRBV7-8, the J call TRBJ1-2, with 12 bases matching TRBD1. The V and J ends lost 5 bases and 6 bases, in that order; junction bases with no gene match: 10. CDR1 and CDR2 from the germline V gene are SGHVS and FQNEAQ. The CDR3 is made up of 16 amino acids. The CDR3 sequence is CASSPPGTGGRDGYTF. The CDR3, as DNA: TGTGCCAGCAGCCCCCCCGGGACAGGGGGCAGGGATGGCTACACCTTC.

This clonotype was recorded only once. The chain employs TRBV15 and TRBJ2-7; D gene ambiguous. Trimming stripped 5 bases from V and 6 bases from J, with 14 bases between. In germline, CDR1 is LNHNV, CDR2 YYDKDF (reference sequence). The CDR3 spans 13 residues. CDR3 in DNA: TGTGCCACCAGCCCACTCGGCCCAGGCGAGCAGTACTTC. Protein product: CATSPLGPGEQYF.

The rearrangement uses TRBV2 and TRBJ1-1; D unresolved. V lost 7 bases to trimming and J lost 0 bases, with 3 bases between them. This CDR3 is built from 11 residues. CDR1 is SNHLY, CDR2 FYNNEI, per germline. The CDR3 protein is CASNLNTEAFF. CDR3 coding DNA: TGTGCCAGCAACCTGAACACTGAAGCTTTCTTT.

This sequence joins TRBV2 and TRBJ2-3; D is unclear. Between the trimmed V and J ends, which lost 4 bases and 5 bases, there was a span of 13 bases. The CDR3 totals 14 residues. Germline-derived CDR1 and CDR2 are SNHLY and FYNNEI. The CDR3 sequence: CASSGSWVGDTQYF. CDR3 bases: TGTGCCAGCAGTGGGTCTTGGGTGGGAGATACGCAGTATTTT.

By sample share, this clonotype is medium-sized. The chain employs TRBV20-1 and TRBJ2-3; 13 positions match TRBD2. Unmatched junction bases numbered 7, after V lost 0 bases and J lost 4 bases. The CDR3 length is 17 residues. Germline V lookup: CDR1 DFQATT, CDR2 SNEGSKA (reference sequence). The CDR3 coding sequence is TGCAGTGCTAGAGATCTCGGGACTAGCGGGGACTCAGATACGCAGTATTTT. It specifies CSARDLGTSGDSDTQYF.

The chain uses TRBV10-3 and TRBJ2-1; no clear D gene. This CDR3 spans 12 amino acids. CDR1 ENHRY and CDR2 SYGVKD come from the germline V gene. V was trimmed by 3 bases and J by 9 bases, leaving 9 bases between them. The CDR3 sequence is CAISDHHGEQFF. The CDR3 bases are TGTGCCATCAGTGATCACCATGGTGAGCAGTTCTTC.

The chain joins TRBV11-2 to TRBJ1-2; 7 bases fit TRBD1. CDR1 SGHAT and CDR2 FQNNGV come from the germline V gene. After removal of 3 bases from V and 4 bases from J, the junction contained 11 bases not matched to a gene. There are 16 residues in the CDR3. The CDR3 region has the DNA TGTGCCAGCAGCTTTTCATCGATCAGGGGGACCTATGGCTACACCTTC. It yields the protein CASSFSSIRGTYGYTF.